This T cell receptor beta chain was profiled in a study of regulatory T cells in long-lasting Graves disease. Library construction for TCR beta used iRepertoire HTBI primers and Arm-PCR of CDR3 regions. TCRdb re-called the multiplex PCR reads with MiXCR, one entry per CDR3 protein. The top ten clones hold about 13% of a sample with more than 350,000 distinct CDR3 sequences, under 25% of them seen once. The time point: persistent/refractory GD, antithyroid drugs over 5 years with positive TRAb. The authors made the TCR library using RNA they extracted from PBMCs. Tubes containing EDTA received roughly 9 milliliters of drawn peripheral blood. The germline gives CDR1 SGHAT, CDR2 FQNNGV. This CDR3 contains 12 residues. J gave up 9 bases and V 0 bases, and 2 bases lay outside the gene matches.

The sequence derives from a female donor with Graves disease. The chain uses TRBV11-2 and TRBJ2-7; 7 positions match TRBD2. The specimen was peripheral blood mononuclear cells (PBMCs), collected when the disease was refractory, from a patient treated with antithyroid drugs. The CDR3 region has the DNA TGTGCCAGCAGCTTAGATGGGAGGGTGCAGTACTTC. Residues: CASSLDGRVQYF.